Listed here are 15 T cell receptor beta chains from one sample, sequenced in a study of shared clonotypes between healthy human individuals. TCRdb's copy holds only in-frame clones and misses some; the assay was immunoSEQ multiplex PCR. The repertoire holds roughly 1,100,000 clones, about 76% seen once, with approximately 1.5% in the top ten. Sequencing input: memory CD4+ T cells sorted from blood. Subset meaning: CD45RA-negative fraction. Receptors originate from a young man in good health.

The chain links TRBV6-1 to TRBJ2-2, with 8 bases matching TRBD1. The germline V gene encodes CDR1 MNHNS and CDR2 SASEGT. CDR3 length equals 15 residues. V lost 5 bases, J lost 3 bases, and 5 bases stayed unmatched. The chain's CDR3 is CASSNRQGHTGELFF. As DNA, the CDR3 is TGTGCCAGCAGTAACCGACAGGGGCACACCGGGGAGCTGTTTTTT.

The rearrangement joins TRBV6-6 to TRBJ1-1; D is undetermined. The CDR3 is made up of 12 amino acids. V lost 1 base and J lost 7, with 7 bases in between. Germline CDR1 is MNHNY and CDR2 is SVGAGI (reference sequence). The CDR3 is CASSYLMGEAFF. The CDR3 DNA sequence: TGTGCCAGCAGTTACTTAATGGGTGAAGCTTTCTTT.

A note on this clone: It is likely a read error, because the conserved phenylalanine at the end of the CDR3 is missing. The limits of the CDR3 on the DNA are not certain, so only TCRdb's listed CDR3 is given. The genes are TRBV2 and TRBJ1-6; the table's D gene call, TRBD1, was not cross checked with the DNA. The CDR3 is 13 amino acids in total, end residues counted. Germline values: CDR1 SNHLY, CDR2 FYNNEI. The CDR3 here is CASTDTGGQSLFL.

The chain carries TRBV19 and TRBJ1-1; TRBD1 aligns across 7 bases. Germline-derived CDR1 and CDR2 are LNHDA and SQIVND (reference sequence). The CDR3 has 14 residues. V dropped 5 bases and J dropped 4; count of bases not matched to a gene: 7. The chain's CDR3 is CASSVGQRSTEAFF. In DNA form, the CDR3 reads TGTGCCAGTAGTGTGGGACAGCGATCCACTGAAGCTTTCTTT.

This clone was seen ten or more times. This sample includes further DNA sequences coding for the same CDR3. This chain connects TRBV19 to TRBJ1-5; 9 bases fit TRBD1. After removal of 6 bases from V and 4 bases from J, the junction contained 4 bases not matched to a gene. The CDR3 totals 14 residues. Looked up from germline, CDR1 is LNHDA and CDR2 is SQIVND (reference sequence). CDR3 sequence (DNA): TGTGCCAGTAGACAGGGGGCATCGAATCAGCCCCAGCATTTT. It specifies CASRQGASNQPQHF.

A single count supports this clone. The chain combines TRBV6-1 with TRBJ2-2; 9 bases match TRBD1. This CDR3 is 15 amino acids long. V dropped 9 bases and J dropped 6; count of bases not matched to a gene: 11. Germline assignment: CDR1 MNHNS and CDR2 SASEGT. For the CDR3, the DNA is TGTGCCAGTGCTACGGACAGGGGACAGGCCGGGGAGCTGTTTTTT. This sequence encodes CASATDRGQAGELFF.

The chain uses TRBV15 and TRBJ1-4; weak D call: TRBD1 (5 bases). The germline V gene has CDR1 LNHNV and CDR2 YYDKDF (reference sequence). The CDR3 has 16 amino acids. V lost 1 base, J lost 3 bases, and 12 bases lay in between. As DNA, the CDR3 is TGTGCCACCAGCAGAGCCCGGACAACTTCTAATGAAAAACTGTTTTTT. Encoded protein: CATSRARTTSNEKLFF.

A note on this clone: A much bigger clone sits one base away, suggesting this may be a read error. The genes are TRBV19 and TRBJ1-1; 8 bases line up with TRBD1. The junction had 2 bases not matched to a gene; V was cut back by 7 bases and J by 1 base. Germline CDR1 LNHDA, CDR2 SQIVND (reference sequence). This CDR3 is built from 13 residues. CDR3 nucleotides: TGTGCCAGTAACGGACAGGGGAACACTGAAGCTTTCTTT. Encoded protein: CASNGQGNTEAFF.

About this clone: Other nucleotide sequences in the sample specify the same CDR3. The chain couples TRBV5-1 to TRBJ2-2, with D possibly matching TRBD1 (5 bases). The CDR3 is 14 residues long. The V gene lost 4 bases and the J gene lost 1 base, with 8 bases spanning the gap. The germline V gene encodes CDR1 SGHRS and CDR2 YFSETQ. CDR3 in DNA: TGCGCCAGCAGCCTGACAGTGAACACCGGGGAGCTGTTTTTT. Its translation is CASSLTVNTGELFF.

The genes are TRBV19 and TRBJ1-1, with TRBD1 matching over 11 bases. This CDR3 is 15 amino acids long. Germline V gives CDR1 LNHDA, CDR2 SQIVND (reference sequence). V lost 4 bases, J lost 6 bases, and 7 bases stayed unmatched. CDR3 protein: CASSNGQGAVSEAFF. The DNA for the CDR3 is TGTGCCAGTAGTAACGGACAGGGGGCCGTCTCTGAAGCTTTCTTT.

The chain is built from TRBV4-3 and TRBJ2-5; TRBD1 might be the D (7 bases). Germline CDR1 is LGHNA and CDR2 is YSLEER. Trimming shortened V by 1 base and J by 7 bases, and 22 bases separated the two germline ends. This CDR3 spans 17 amino acids. The CDR3 nucleotides are TGCGCCAGCAGCCAAGGGATGCGGCAGGGGGGTGGAGGGACCCAGTACTTC. Its translation: CASSQGMRQGGGGTQYF.

The chain couples TRBV21-1 to TRBJ1-1; the table's D call, TRBD1, has no DNA check behind it. TRBV21-1 is a pseudogene locus. The CDR3 has 16 amino acids. The CDR3 sequence: CASSNTPGQGNTEAFF. CDR3 DNA: TGTGCCAGCAGCAATACTCCGGGACAGGGAAACACTGAAGCTTTCTTT.

The gene calls are TRBV19 and TRBJ2-5; D may correspond to TRBD1 or TRBD2 (7 bases each). There are 18 residues in the CDR3. The ends were cut back, 5 bases at V and 1 base at J, with 23 bases in the middle. CDR1 is LNHDA, CDR2 SQIVND, per germline (reference sequence). The CDR3: CASSPRRDRAGVQETQYF. The CDR3 DNA reads as TGTGCCAGTAGTCCCCGACGAGACAGGGCGGGGGTCCAAGAGACCCAGTACTTC.

CDR3 amino acids: CASSVSGGRATGELFF. The CDR3 nucleotides are TGTGCCAGCAGCGTATCGGGCGGGAGAGCCACCGGGGAGCTGTTTTTT. The chain combines TRBV9 with TRBJ2-2; 7 nucleotides match TRBD2. V shed 1 base and J 4 bases; nucleotides not matched to a gene: 7. The CDR3 runs 16 residues. CDR1 is SGDLS and CDR2 is YYNGEE in the germline V gene.

CDR3 amino acids: CASSLAGIYNEQFF. The CDR3 DNA reads as TGTGCCAGCAGCCTAGCGGGGATCTACAATGAGCAGTTCTTC. V gene TRBV6-1 combines with J gene TRBJ2-1, with TRBD2 identical over 9 bases. Germline CDR1 is MNHNS and CDR2 is SASEGT. The CDR3 spans 14 residues. Trimming took 6 bases from V and 3 from J; bases not matched to a gene: 3.